This T cell receptor (beta chain) emerged from a study of radiotherapy plus CTLA-4 blockade in lung cancer (dated by TCRdb to 2017 to 2018). About the investigation overall: Among the enrolled patients, 18% had an objective response, and about 30% reached disease control.

Taken from cysteine to phenylalanine, the CDR3 has 13 residues. Only the CDR3 part of the read is kept: 39 bases, read in frame from the first base. V gives up 4 bases and J gives up 8 bases, and the segment between their germline ends measures 14 bases. Via the germline V gene, CDR1 is SGHVS and CDR2 FQNEAQ. About this clone itself: The target of this receptor is not known. Base qualities are not at hand, and no much larger clone is one base apart.

The study tested focal radiation therapy combined with CTLA-4 blockade (ipilimumab) in patients with chemo-refractory metastatic non-small-cell lung cancer. Findings and caveats that apply to the study as a whole: TCR clones derived from tumors expanded in peripheral blood after treatment with radiotherapy and ipilimumab. Increased serum interferon-beta after radiation, together with early dynamic changes in blood T cell clones, were reported to be the strongest predictors of response.

Library preparation employed the immunoSEQ multiplex PCR assay. The table comes from immuneACCESS by way of TCRdb, which keeps in-frame sequences with V and J called. Part of the clones is missing from these tables; in studies checked, under half for an unresolved V gene and the rest for unknown reasons. The sample table lists around 110,000 clones, more than 70% of them with a count of one. Around 2% of the sample belongs to the ten largest clones. The specimen was peripheral blood, collected from a patient treated with radiotherapy plus ipilimumab. The chain uses TRBV7-8 and TRBJ1-1; TRBD1 is a possible D gene, resting on 6 matching bases. The origin of this receptor is a human donor with non-small cell lung cancer that progressed on radiotherapy plus ipilimumab. Some clones in this sample may be carry-over from other donors' samples. The encoded CDR3 is CASSSQGGLEAFF. The bases read TGTGCCAGCAGCTCCCAAGGGGGGCTCGAAGCTTTCTTT.